One sample yielded the 9 T cell receptor beta chains listed below, sequenced in a study of beta chain features in type 1 diabetes. The sequenced template was cDNA made from the entire isolated RNA. Here immunoSEQ multiplex PCR was the method, and the copy in TCRdb shows in-frame clones only, minus some. The sample includes hundreds of thousands of clones, more than 9.5% of them seen just once. Input material: naive CD4+ T cells from blood. The receptors were sampled from a woman aged 30 to 39 in good health.

CDR3 nucleotide sequence: TGCGCCAGCAGCCAAGATCCTAGCGGGAGAGTCAATGAGCAGTTCTTC. Translating it yields CASSQDPSGRVNEQFF. V usage is TRBV4-3 and J usage is TRBJ2-1; 10 bases fit TRBD2. Looked up from germline, CDR1 is LGHNA and CDR2 is YSLEER. This CDR3 is 16 amino acids long. After removal of 0 bases from V and 6 bases from J, the junction contained 5 bases not matched to a gene.

This clone was detected a few times. The genes are TRBV29-1 and TRBJ1-4; D might be TRBD1 (5 bases). Trimming took off 6 bases at V and 2 bases at J, with 10 bases between the two ends. The CDR3 is 13 residues long. The germline V gene has CDR1 SQVTM and CDR2 ANQGSEA. The CDR3 protein is CSVLGLTNEKLFF. For the CDR3, the DNA is TGCAGCGTCCTGGGGCTGACTAATGAAAAACTGTTTTTT.

A few counts support this clone. The chain uses TRBV5-4 and TRBJ2-7; 13 positions match TRBD2. CDR1 is SGHNT and CDR2 is YYREEE in the germline V gene (reference sequence). The CDR3 contains 16 residues. The V gene end was trimmed by 4 bases and the J gene end by 4 bases; junction bases not matched to a gene: 8. CDR3 sequence: CASSVGLAGVPYEQYF. The CDR3, as DNA: TGTGCCAGCAGCGTTGGACTAGCGGGAGTACCATACGAGCAGTACTTC. The full variable domain, in which reference TRBV5-4 and TRBJ2-7 provide the parts outside the CDR3, is ETGVTQSPTHLIKTRGQQVTLRCSSQSGHNTVSWYQQALGQGPQFIFQYYREEENGRGNFPPRFSGLQFPNYSSELNVNALELDDSALYLCASSVGLAGVPYEQYFGPGTRLTVT.

The table lists this clone with many counts. Other DNA sequences from this sample encode an identical CDR3 as well. CDR3 nucleotide sequence: TGCGCCAGCAGCCAAGATGTGTCTACAGATACGCAGTATTTT. As protein: CASSQDVSTDTQYF. The V call is TRBV4-3, the J call TRBJ2-3; D is ambiguous. This CDR3 spans 14 amino acids. CDR1 LGHNA and CDR2 YSLEER come from the germline V gene. V lost 0 bases and J lost 3, with 7 bases in between.

The chain uses TRBV29-1 and TRBJ2-7, with D possibly TRBD1 on 6 matching bases. The CDR3 covers 12 residues. V was cut by 7 bases and J by 0 bases, with 10 bases left in between. Germline V gene lookup returns CDR1 SQVTM and CDR2 ANQGSEA. Here the CDR3 reads CSGQENSYEQYF. CDR3 bases: TGCAGCGGACAGGAAAACTCCTACGAGCAGTACTTC.

This clone was seen a few times. The chain is built from TRBV18 and TRBJ1-1; TRBD1 matches at 8 bases. V was clipped by 3 bases and J by 4 bases; unmatched bases: 7. The CDR3 contains 15 residues. The V gene's germline CDR1 is KGHSH and CDR2 LQKENI. The CDR3 nucleotides are TGTGCCAGCTCACCGCCGGGACAGGAGGGCACTGAAGCTTTCTTT. Its protein is CASSPPGQEGTEAFF.

The chain carries TRBV4-2 and TRBJ2-1; 8 bases line up with TRBD2. CDR1 is LGHNA and CDR2 is YNFKEQ in the germline V gene. J was trimmed by 2 bases and V by 0 bases; bases with no gene match: 3. The CDR3 consists of 16 residues. The CDR3 DNA is TGTGCCAGCAGCCAAGATCGGGAGGGAGCCTACAATGAGCAGTTCTTC. This gives the protein CASSQDREGAYNEQFF.

The chain has TRBV7-2 and TRBJ2-7, with 11 bases lining up with TRBD2. Germline-derived CDR1 and CDR2 are SGHTA and FQGNSA. The CDR3 has 18 amino acids. Unmatched junction bases numbered 12, after V lost 5 bases and J lost 0 bases. This chain's CDR3 is CASSGTNGLAGHSYEQYF. Written as DNA, the CDR3 is TGTGCCAGCAGCGGAACGAACGGACTAGCGGGTCACTCCTACGAGCAGTACTTC. Filled out from reference TRBV7-2 and TRBJ2-7, the complete variable domain reads GAGVSQSPSNKVTEKGKDVELRCDPISGHTALYWYRQSLGQGLEFLIYFQGNSAPDKSGLPSDRFSAERTGGSVSTLTIQRTQQEDSAVYLCASSGTNGLAGHSYEQYFGPGTRLTVT.

This chain links TRBV20-1 with TRBJ2-3; possibly TRBD1 for D (5 bases). The CDR3 consists of 11 residues. V lost 6 bases, J lost 10 bases, and 14 bases lay in between. Germline V lookup: CDR1 DFQATT, CDR2 SNEGSKA (reference sequence). The CDR3 nucleotides are TGCAGTGCCAGGGATCGGGCGGCGCAGTATTTT. Its translation is CSARDRAAQYF.